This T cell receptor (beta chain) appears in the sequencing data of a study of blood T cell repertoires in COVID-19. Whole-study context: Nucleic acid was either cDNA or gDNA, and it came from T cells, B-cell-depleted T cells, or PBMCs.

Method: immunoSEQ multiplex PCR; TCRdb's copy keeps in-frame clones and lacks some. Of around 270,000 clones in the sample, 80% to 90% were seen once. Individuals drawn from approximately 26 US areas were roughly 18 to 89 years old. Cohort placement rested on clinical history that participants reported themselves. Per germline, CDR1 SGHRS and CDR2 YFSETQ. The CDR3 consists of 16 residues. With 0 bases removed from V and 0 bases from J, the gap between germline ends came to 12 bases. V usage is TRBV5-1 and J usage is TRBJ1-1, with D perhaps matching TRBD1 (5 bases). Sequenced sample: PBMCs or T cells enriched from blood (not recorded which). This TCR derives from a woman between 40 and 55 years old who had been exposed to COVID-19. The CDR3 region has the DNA TGCGCCAGCAGCTTGGTAACAGGAAGGATGAACACTGAAGCTTTCTTT. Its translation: CASSLVTGRMNTEAFF.